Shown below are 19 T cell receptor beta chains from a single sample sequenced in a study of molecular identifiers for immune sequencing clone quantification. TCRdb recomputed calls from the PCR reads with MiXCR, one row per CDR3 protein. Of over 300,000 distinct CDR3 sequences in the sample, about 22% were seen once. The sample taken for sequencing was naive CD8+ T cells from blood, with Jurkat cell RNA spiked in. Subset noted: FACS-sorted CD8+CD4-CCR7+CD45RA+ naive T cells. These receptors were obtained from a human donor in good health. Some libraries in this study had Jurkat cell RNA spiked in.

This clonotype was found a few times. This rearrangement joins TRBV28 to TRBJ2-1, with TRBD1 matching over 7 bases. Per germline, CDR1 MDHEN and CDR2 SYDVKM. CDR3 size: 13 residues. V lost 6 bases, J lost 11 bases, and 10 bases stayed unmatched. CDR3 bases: TGTGCCAGCAGAAAGATACCGGGACAGAAGCAGTTCTTC. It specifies CASRKIPGQKQFF.

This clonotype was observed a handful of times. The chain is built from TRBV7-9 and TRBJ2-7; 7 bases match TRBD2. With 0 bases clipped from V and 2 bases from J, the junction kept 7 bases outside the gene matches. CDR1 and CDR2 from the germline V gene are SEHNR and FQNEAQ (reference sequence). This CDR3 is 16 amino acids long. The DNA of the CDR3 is TGTGCCAGCAGCTTAGCGCCACTCGGGACTACCTACGAGCAGTACTTC. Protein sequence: CASSLAPLGTTYEQYF.

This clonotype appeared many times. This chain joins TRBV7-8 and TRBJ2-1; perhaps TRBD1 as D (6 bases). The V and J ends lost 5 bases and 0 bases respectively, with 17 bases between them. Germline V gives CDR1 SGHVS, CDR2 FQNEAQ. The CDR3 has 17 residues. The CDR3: CASSPPSGQTSYNEQFF. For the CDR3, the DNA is TGTGCCAGCAGCCCCCCCTCCGGACAGACCTCCTACAATGAGCAGTTCTTC.

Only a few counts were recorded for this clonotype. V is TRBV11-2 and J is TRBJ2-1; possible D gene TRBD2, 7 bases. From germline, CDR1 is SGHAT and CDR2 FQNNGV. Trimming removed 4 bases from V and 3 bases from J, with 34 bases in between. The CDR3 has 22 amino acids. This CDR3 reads CASSSAPSYGGTNLRGYNEQFF. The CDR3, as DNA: TGTGCCAGCAGCTCCGCGCCCTCTTACGGGGGGACAAACCTGCGGGGCTACAATGAGCAGTTCTTC.

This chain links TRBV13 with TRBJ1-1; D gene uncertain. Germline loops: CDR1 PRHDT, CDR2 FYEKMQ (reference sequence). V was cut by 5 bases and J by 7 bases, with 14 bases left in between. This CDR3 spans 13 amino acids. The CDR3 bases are TGTGCCAGCAGCCCCCTATCCACCCTTGAAGCTTTCTTT. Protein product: CASSPLSTLEAFF.

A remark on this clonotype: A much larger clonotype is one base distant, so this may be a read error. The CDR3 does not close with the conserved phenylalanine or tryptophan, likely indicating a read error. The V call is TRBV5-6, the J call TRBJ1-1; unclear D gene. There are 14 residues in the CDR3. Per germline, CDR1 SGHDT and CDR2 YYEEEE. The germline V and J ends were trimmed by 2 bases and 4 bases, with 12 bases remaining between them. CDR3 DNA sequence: TGTGCCAGCAGCTTTTCTAATATAGGCACTGAAGCTTTCCTT. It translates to CASSFSNIGTEAFL.

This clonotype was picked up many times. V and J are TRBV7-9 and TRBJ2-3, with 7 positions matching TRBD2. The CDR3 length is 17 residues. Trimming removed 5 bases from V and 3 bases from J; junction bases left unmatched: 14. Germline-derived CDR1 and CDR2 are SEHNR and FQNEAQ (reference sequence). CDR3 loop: CASSPPELARRTDTQYF. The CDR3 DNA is TGTGCCAGCAGCCCCCCCGAACTAGCGCGGAGGACAGATACGCAGTATTTT.

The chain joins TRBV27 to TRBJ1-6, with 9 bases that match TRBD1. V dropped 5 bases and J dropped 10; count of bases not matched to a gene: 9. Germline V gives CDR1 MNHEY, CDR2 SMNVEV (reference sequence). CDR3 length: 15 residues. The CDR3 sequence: CASSPRQGVGSPLHF. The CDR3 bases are TGTGCCAGCAGTCCCAGACAGGGGGTCGGCTCACCCCTCCACTTT.

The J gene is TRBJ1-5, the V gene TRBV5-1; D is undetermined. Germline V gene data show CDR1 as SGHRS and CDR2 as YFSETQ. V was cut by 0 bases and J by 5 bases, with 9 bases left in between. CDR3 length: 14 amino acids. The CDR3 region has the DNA TGCGCCAGCAGCTTGGCCAGCCCAGATCAGCCCCAGCATTTT. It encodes CASSLASPDQPQHF. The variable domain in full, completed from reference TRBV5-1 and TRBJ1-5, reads KAGVTQTPRYLIKTRGQQVTLSCSPISGHRSVSWYQQTPGQGLQFLFEYFSETQRNKGNFPGRFSGRQFSNSRSEMNVSTLELGDSALYLCASSLASPDQPQHFGDGTRLSIL.

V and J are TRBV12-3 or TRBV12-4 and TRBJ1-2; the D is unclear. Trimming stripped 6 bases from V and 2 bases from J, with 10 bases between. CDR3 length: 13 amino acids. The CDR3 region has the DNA TGTGCCAGCAGCTATACAGCAAACTATGGCTACACCTTC. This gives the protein CASSYTANYGYTF.

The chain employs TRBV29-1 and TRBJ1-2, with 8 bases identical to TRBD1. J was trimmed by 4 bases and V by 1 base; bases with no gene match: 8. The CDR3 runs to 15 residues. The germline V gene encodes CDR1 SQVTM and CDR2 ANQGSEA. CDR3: CSVEGTGQFVYGYTF. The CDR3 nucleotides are TGCAGCGTTGAAGGGACAGGGCAGTTTGTCTATGGCTACACCTTC.

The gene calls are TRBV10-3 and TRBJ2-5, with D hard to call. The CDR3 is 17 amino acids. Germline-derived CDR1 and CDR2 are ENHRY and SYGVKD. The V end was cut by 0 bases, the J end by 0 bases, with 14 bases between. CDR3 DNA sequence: TGTGCCATCAGTGAGTCGAATAACCCCCTATACCAAGAGACCCAGTACTTC. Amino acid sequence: CAISESNNPLYQETQYF.

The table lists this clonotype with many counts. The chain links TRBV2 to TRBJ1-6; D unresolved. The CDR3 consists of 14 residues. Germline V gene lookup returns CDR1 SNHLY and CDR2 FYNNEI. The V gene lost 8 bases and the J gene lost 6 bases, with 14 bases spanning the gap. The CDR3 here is CASGDSVGNSPLHF. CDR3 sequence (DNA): TGTGCCAGCGGGGATTCAGTTGGTAATTCACCCCTCCACTTT.

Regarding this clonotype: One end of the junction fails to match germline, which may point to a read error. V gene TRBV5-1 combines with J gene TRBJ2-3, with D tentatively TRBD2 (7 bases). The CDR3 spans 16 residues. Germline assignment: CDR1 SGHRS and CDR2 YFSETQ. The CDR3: CAGSLWGRGGGDARYF. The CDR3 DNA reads TGCGCCGGCAGCCTCTGGGGGCGCGGGGGCGGAGATGCGCGGTATTTT.

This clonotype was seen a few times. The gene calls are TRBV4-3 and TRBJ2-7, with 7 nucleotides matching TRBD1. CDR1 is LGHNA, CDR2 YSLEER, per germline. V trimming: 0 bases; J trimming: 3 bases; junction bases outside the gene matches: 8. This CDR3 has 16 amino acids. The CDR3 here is CASSQDSSGQYYEQYF. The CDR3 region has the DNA TGCGCCAGCAGCCAAGATAGTTCGGGACAGTACTACGAGCAGTACTTC.

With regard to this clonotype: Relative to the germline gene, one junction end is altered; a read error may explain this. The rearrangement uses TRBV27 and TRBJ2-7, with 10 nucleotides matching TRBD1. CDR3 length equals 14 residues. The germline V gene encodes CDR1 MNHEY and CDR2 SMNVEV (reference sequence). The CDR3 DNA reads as TGTGCCAGCAGTGGGGGGGACAGGGGAAACGCGCAGTCCTTC. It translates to CASSGGDRGNAQSF.

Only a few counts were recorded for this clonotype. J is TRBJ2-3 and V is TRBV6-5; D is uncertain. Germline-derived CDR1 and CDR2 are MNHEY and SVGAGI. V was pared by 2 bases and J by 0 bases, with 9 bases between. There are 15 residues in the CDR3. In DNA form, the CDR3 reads TGTGCCAGCAGTTACAGGGTATCCAGCACAGATACGCAGTATTTT. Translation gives CASSYRVSSTDTQYF.

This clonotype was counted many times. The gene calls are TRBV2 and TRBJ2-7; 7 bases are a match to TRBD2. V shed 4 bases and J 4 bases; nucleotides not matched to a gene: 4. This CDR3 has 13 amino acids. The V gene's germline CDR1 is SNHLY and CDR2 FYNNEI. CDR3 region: CASSGLAAYEQYF. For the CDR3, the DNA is TGTGCCAGCAGTGGACTAGCAGCTTACGAGCAGTACTTC.

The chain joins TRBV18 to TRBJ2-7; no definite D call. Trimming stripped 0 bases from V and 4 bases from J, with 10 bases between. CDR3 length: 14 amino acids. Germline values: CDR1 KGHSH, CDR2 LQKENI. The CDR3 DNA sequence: TGTGCCAGCTCACCACCGGGGTATAGTTACGAGCAGTACTTC. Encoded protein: CASSPPGYSYEQYF.